This T cell receptor beta chain was captured in a study of chemoradiotherapy in HPV16-positive cancers. With 5 bases removed from V and 3 bases from J, the gap between germline ends came to 9 bases. Germline assignment: CDR1 SGHNT and CDR2 YYREEE (reference sequence). The CDR3 runs 14 residues. Study conclusions and caveats: During treatment, candidate HPV-specific clones and E7-related motifs expanded in tumor.

Repertoires were sampled repeatedly during chemoradiotherapy. Repertoires were generated with immunoSEQ multiplex PCR, while TCRdb's copy carries only in-frame clones and drops some. The sample consists of 2,000 to 2,500 clones, around 80% of them appearing once. The sample holds a few counts of this clone. The antigen is undetermined. Here the sequenced sample was tumor tissue, taken from a patient who underwent chemoradiotherapy. The source is a human donor with HPV-associated anogenital cancer. This chain connects TRBV5-4 to TRBJ2-6, with D unclear. For the CDR3, the DNA is TGTGCCAGCAGAGTAGGTGGTGGGGCCAACGTCCTGACTTTC. Its protein is CASRVGGGANVLTF.